One and the same sample provided the 14 T cell receptor beta chains below, sequenced in a study of T-cell reconstitution after alpha-beta-depleted transplantation in children. Molecular barcoding with unique molecular identifiers was used for the TCRbeta library. One entry per CDR3 protein results from TCRdb running MiXCR on the PCR reads. Counted here are some 350,000 distinct CDR3 sequences, about a tenth occurring once; the ten biggest clones make up 2% to 3%. The sample here was PBMCs from the stem cell graft donor, taken from the stem cell graft. The receptors come from a human donor who donated a stem cell graft to a child with acute lymphoblastic leukemia.

This clonotype was seen a handful of times. V and J are TRBV4-1 and TRBJ2-6; perhaps TRBD2 as D (6 bases). Germline CDR1 and CDR2: MGHRA and YSYEKL. Trimming left V 3 bases short and J 0 bases short, with 18 bases between. CDR3 length: 19 residues. In DNA form, the CDR3 reads TGCGCCAGCAGCCAGGGGAGGATTCCTACGTACTCTGGGGCCAACGTCCTGACTTTC. It encodes CASSQGRIPTYSGANVLTF.

The genes are TRBV11-2 and TRBJ2-5; TRBD2 agrees at 9 bases. The CDR3 loop spans 19 amino acids. CDR1 SGHAT and CDR2 FQNNGV come from the germline V gene. V lost 5 bases to trimming and J lost 2 bases; unmatched junction nucleotides: 18. CDR3 amino acids: CASSNKGLISGRNQETQYF. The CDR3 DNA follows: TGTGCCAGCAGCAACAAAGGCTTAATTAGCGGGAGAAATCAAGAGACCCAGTACTTC.

The chain is built from TRBV27 and TRBJ2-1; D gene unclear. V lost 8 bases, J lost 5 bases, and 13 bases lay in between. Germline CDR1 and CDR2: MNHEY and SMNVEV (reference sequence). The CDR3 covers 13 residues. In DNA, the CDR3 is TGTGCCAGCTACCAGTTAGAGAACAATGAGCAGTTCTTC. Its protein product is CASYQLENNEQFF.

This clonotype was counted a few times. The chain recombines TRBV4-1 with TRBJ2-1; D ambiguous. The CDR3 spans 13 residues. The germline gives CDR1 MGHRA, CDR2 YSYEKL. V was trimmed by 1 base and J by 8 bases, leaving 9 bases between them. The CDR3 region is CASSQVAPDEQFF. The CDR3 coding sequence is TGCGCCAGCAGCCAAGTGGCCCCGGATGAGCAGTTCTTC.

This clonotype came up many times. The chain is built from TRBV5-1 and TRBJ2-5; 7 nucleotides line up with TRBD1. CDR3 length: 16 residues. The germline gives CDR1 SGHRS, CDR2 YFSETQ. J was trimmed by 5 bases and V by 4 bases; bases with no gene match: 14. The CDR3 DNA sequence: TGCGCCAGCAGCCCCAACCCGACAGGGCAGAAGGAGACCCAGTACTTC. Translating gives CASSPNPTGQKETQYF.

In this sample, this clonotype turned up many times. The rearrangement links TRBV2 to TRBJ1-5; D unclear. V lost 3 bases, J lost 7 bases, and 10 bases lay in between. This CDR3 comprises 13 residues. Germline values: CDR1 SNHLY, CDR2 FYNNEI. DNA of the CDR3: TGTGCCAGCAGTGATATGGGTGGGCAGCCCCAGCATTTT. This gives the protein CASSDMGGQPQHF.

This clonotype was detected only a few times. The chain links TRBV25-1 to TRBJ2-3, with 7 bases fitting TRBD1. From germline, CDR1 is MGHDK and CDR2 SYGVNS. CDR3 size: 17 residues. Trimming cost V 4 bases and J 3 bases; bases outside gene matches: 13. The DNA of the CDR3 is TGTGCCAGCAGTGGAGAATACAGGGGCCAGAGGACAGATACGCAGTATTTT. Translated: CASSGEYRGQRTDTQYF.

This clonotype has more than one count but fewer than ten. V and J are TRBV6-5 and TRBJ2-3; TRBD1 or TRBD2 may be the D gene (5 bases each). CDR3 size: 17 residues. The germline gives CDR1 MNHEY, CDR2 SVGAGI. With 0 bases removed from V and 0 bases from J, the gap between germline ends came to 13 bases. The DNA of the CDR3 is TGTGCCAGCAGTTACTCTAGGCTAGGGACCAGCACAGATACGCAGTATTTT. Translated: CASSYSRLGTSTDTQYF.

This clonotype was detected only a few times. The rearrangement uses TRBV4-3 and TRBJ2-2; D call uncertain. The CDR3 covers 17 residues. V was clipped by 2 bases and J by 0 bases, with 13 bases between them. Germline V gene sequence: CDR1 LGHNA, CDR2 YSLEER. The CDR3 protein is CASSQRLWKSNTGELFF. The DNA for the CDR3 is TGCGCCAGCAGCCAACGCCTTTGGAAATCGAACACCGGGGAGCTGTTTTTT.

There are a few counts of this clonotype. The CDR3 region has the DNA TGCAGCGTTGCAACCCTTACAGGGGGTACTGAAGCTTTCTTT. Amino acids: CSVATLTGGTEAFF. V is TRBV29-1 and J is TRBJ1-1, with 8 nucleotides matching TRBD1. The V and J ends lost 4 bases and 5 bases, in that order; junction bases with no gene match: 9. The germline gives CDR1 SQVTM, CDR2 ANQGSEA. The CDR3 runs 14 residues.

This clonotype was picked up many times. The gene calls are TRBV27 and TRBJ1-5, with D unclear. Germline CDR1 and CDR2: MNHEY and SMNVEV (reference sequence). CDR3 length equals 14 residues. Trimming left V 2 bases short and J 3 bases short, with 8 bases between. The CDR3 loop reads CASSLIGPNQPQHF. The CDR3 nucleotides are TGTGCCAGCAGTTTAATCGGACCCAATCAGCCCCAGCATTTT.

This clonotype has only a few counts. The CDR3 coding sequence is TGCAGTGCTCCCGGGACTAGCGGGAGAGCAGATACGCAGTATTTT. It is translated as CSAPGTSGRADTQYF. The V gene is TRBV20-1, the J gene TRBJ2-3; 14 bases are shared with TRBD2. The ends lost 5 bases at V and 4 bases at J; junction bases unmatched: 5. The CDR3 spans 15 residues. Germline V gene sequence: CDR1 DFQATT, CDR2 SNEGSKA (reference sequence).

V usage is TRBV20-1 and J usage is TRBJ1-1; weak D call: TRBD1 (5 bases). The CDR3 covers 14 residues. CDR1 is DFQATT and CDR2 is SNEGSKA in the germline V gene (reference sequence). The ends were cut back, 5 bases at V and 7 bases at J, with 20 bases in the middle. In DNA form, the CDR3 reads TGCAGTGCTTCCCCTCCCGCCGGGGGGATTGAAGCTTTCTTT. Its translation: CSASPPAGGIEAFF.

The rearrangement links TRBV4-2 to TRBJ1-1, with no clear D. The germline V and J ends were trimmed by 2 bases and 2 bases, with 9 bases remaining between them. The CDR3 extends over 14 amino acids. The V gene's germline CDR1 is LGHNA and CDR2 YNFKEQ. For the CDR3, the DNA is TGTGCCAGCAGCCAACGGACTCTTAACACTGAAGCTTTCTTT. Translated: CASSQRTLNTEAFF.